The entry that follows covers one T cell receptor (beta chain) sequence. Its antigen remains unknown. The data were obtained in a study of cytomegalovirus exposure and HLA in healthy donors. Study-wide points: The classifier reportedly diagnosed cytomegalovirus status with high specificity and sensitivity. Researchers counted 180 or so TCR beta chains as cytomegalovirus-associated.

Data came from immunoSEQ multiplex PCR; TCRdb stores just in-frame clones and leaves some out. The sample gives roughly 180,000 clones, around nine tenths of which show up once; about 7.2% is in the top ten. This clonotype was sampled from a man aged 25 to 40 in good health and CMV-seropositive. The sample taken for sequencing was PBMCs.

The CDR3 loop is CATRLTKGRAFF. In DNA form, the CDR3 reads TGTGCCACCCGGCTTACGAAGGGTCGGGCTTTCTTT. The V gene is TRBV15, the J gene TRBJ1-1, with D hard to call. Between the trimmed V and J ends, which lost 8 bases and 11 bases, there was a span of 18 bases. Germline V gene data show CDR1 as LNHNV and CDR2 as YYDKDF (reference sequence). The CDR3 totals 12 residues. The entire variable domain, with the rest obtained from reference TRBV15 and TRBJ1-1, is as follows: DAMVIQNPRYQVTQFGKPVTLSCSQTLNHNVMYWYQQKSSQAPKLLFHYYDKDFNNEADTPDNFQSRRPNTSFCFLDIRSPGLGDTAMYLCATRLTKGRAFFGQGTRLTVV.